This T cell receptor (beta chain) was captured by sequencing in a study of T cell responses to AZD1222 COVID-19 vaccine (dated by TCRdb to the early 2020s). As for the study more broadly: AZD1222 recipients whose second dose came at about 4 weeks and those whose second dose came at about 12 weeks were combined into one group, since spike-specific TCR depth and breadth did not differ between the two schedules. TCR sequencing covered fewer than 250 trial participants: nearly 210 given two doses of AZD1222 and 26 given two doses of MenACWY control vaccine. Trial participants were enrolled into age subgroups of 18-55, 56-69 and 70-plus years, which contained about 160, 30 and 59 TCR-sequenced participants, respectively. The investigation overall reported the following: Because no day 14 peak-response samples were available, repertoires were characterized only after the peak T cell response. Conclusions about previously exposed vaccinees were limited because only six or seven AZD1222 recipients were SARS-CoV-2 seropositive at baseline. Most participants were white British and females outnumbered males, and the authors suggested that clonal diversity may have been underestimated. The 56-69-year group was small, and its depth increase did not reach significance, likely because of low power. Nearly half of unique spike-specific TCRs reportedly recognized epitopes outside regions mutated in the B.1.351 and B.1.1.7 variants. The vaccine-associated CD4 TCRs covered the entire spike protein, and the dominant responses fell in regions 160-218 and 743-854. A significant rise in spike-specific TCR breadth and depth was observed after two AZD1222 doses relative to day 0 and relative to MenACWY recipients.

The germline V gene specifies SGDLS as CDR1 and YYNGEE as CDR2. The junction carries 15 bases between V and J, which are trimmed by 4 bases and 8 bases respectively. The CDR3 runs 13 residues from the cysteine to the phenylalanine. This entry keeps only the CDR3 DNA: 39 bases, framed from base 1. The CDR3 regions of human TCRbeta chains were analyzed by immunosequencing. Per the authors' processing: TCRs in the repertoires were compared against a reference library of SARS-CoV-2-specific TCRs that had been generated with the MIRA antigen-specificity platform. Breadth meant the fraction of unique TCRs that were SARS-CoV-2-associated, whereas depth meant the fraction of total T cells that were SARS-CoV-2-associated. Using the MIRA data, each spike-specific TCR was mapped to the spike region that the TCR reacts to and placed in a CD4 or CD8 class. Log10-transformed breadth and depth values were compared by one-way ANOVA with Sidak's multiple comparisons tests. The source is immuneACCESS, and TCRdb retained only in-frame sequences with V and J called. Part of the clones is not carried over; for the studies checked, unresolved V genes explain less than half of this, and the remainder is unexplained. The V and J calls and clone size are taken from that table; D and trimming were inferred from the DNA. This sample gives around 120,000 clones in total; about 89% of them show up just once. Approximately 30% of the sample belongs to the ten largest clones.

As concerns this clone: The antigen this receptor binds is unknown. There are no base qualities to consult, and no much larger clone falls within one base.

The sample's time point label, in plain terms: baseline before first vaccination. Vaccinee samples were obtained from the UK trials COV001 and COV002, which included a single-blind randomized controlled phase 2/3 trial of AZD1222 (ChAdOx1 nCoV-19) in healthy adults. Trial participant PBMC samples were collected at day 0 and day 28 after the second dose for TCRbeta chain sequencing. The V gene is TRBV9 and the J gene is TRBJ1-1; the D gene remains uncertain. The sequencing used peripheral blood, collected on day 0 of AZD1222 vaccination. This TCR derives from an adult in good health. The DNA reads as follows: TGTGCCAGCAGCCCCCGGACCTGGGGAGAAGCTTTCTTT. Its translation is CASSPRTWGEAFF.